The entry that follows covers one T cell receptor beta chain sequence. This specimen belongs to a study of cytomegalovirus exposure and HLA in healthy donors. At the level of the study: The roughly 670 first-cohort repertoires shared a platform with the 120 validation repertoires, as reported in a later analysis.

Germline V gene sequence: CDR1 SEHNR, CDR2 FQNEAQ (reference sequence). This CDR3 spans 11 amino acids. J lost 15 bases, V lost 3 bases, and 2 bases had no gene match. The data were produced by immunoSEQ multiplex PCR, yet TCRdb's version contains in-frame clones alone and is incomplete. The sample holds around 220,000 clones, 75% to 90% seen once. The chain carries TRBV7-9 and TRBJ2-1; 10 nucleotides agree with TRBD1. This TCR derives from a woman between 25 and 40 years old in good health and CMV-seropositive. Sequencing input: PBMCs. The CDR3 here is CASSFGTGVFF. In DNA form, the CDR3 reads TGTGCCAGCAGCTTCGGGACAGGGGTGTTCTTC. The full variable domain, in which reference TRBV7-9 and TRBJ2-1 provide the parts outside the CDR3, is DTGVSQNPRHKITKRGQNVTFRCDPISEHNRLYWYRQTLGQGPEFLTYFQNEAQLEKSRLLSDRFSAERPKGSFSTLEIQRTEQGDSAMYLCASSFGTGVFFGPGTRLTVL.